A single sample is the source of the 11 T cell receptor beta chains below, sequenced in a study of T cell responses to AZD1222 COVID-19 vaccine. TCRdb's copy holds only in-frame clones and misses some; the assay was immunoSEQ multiplex PCR. The sample has more than 95,000 clones, about 90% seen once; the top ten hold 1.5% to 1.7%. Sample: peripheral blood, taken on day 0 of AZD1222 vaccination. These receptors were collected from an adult in good health.

This chain connects TRBV12-3 or TRBV12-4 to TRBJ2-1, with D perhaps TRBD1 (5 bases). CDR3 length: 13 residues. The ends were cut back, 6 bases at V and 8 bases at J, with 14 bases in the middle. The CDR3 is CASSLGAVHEQFF. In nucleotides, the CDR3 is TGTGCCAGCAGCCTAGGGGCCGTCCATGAGCAGTTCTTC.

The chain is built from TRBV18 and TRBJ2-7, with unresolved D. The CDR3 runs to 12 residues. Germline CDR1 and CDR2: KGHSH and LQKENI. The V and J ends lost 2 bases and 3 bases respectively, with 5 bases between them. The CDR3 loop reads CASSPNSYEQYF. The CDR3, as DNA: TGTGCCAGCTCACCAAACAGCTACGAGCAGTACTTC.

The chain combines TRBV28 with TRBJ2-7; D is ambiguous. The CDR3 is made up of 10 amino acids. V shed 8 bases and J shed 2 bases, with 4 bases lying between them. Germline CDR1 is MDHEN and CDR2 is SYDVKM. The CDR3 bases are TGTGCCAGCCGCGCCTACGAGCAGTACTTC. This sequence encodes CASRAYEQYF.

The chain carries TRBV25-1 and TRBJ1-2; tentatively, D is TRBD1 (5 bases). This CDR3 spans 13 amino acids. Germline V lookup: CDR1 MGHDK, CDR2 SYGVNS. V was shortened by 6 bases and J by 8 bases, with 16 bases between the two germline ends. CDR3 nucleotide sequence: TGTGCCAGCAGCTCTGGGACCATAGTAGGCTACACCTTC. Translated, it gives CASSSGTIVGYTF.

J is TRBJ1-5 and V is TRBV7-9; TRBD1 agrees at 10 bases. Germline CDR1 and CDR2: SEHNR and FQNEAQ (reference sequence). V shed 5 bases and J 2 bases; nucleotides not matched to a gene: 3. The CDR3 totals 15 residues. In DNA, the CDR3 is TGTGCCAGCAGCAGCGGACAGGGGGGCAATCAGCCCCAGCATTTT. It encodes CASSSGQGGNQPQHF. Based on the CDR3 plus reference TRBV7-9 and TRBJ1-5, the full variable domain is DTGVSQNPRHKITKRGQNVTFRCDPISEHNRLYWYRQTLGQGPEFLTYFQNEAQLEKSRLLSDRFSAERPKGSFSTLEIQRTEQGDSAMYLCASSSGQGGNQPQHFGDGTRLSIL.

This clone has a handful of counts. The chain couples TRBV24-1 to TRBJ1-4; maybe TRBD1 (6 bases). Germline values: CDR1 KGHDR, CDR2 SFDVKD. V was clipped by 9 bases and J by 10 bases, with 14 bases between them. This CDR3 is 12 amino acids long. The CDR3 nucleotides are TGTGCCACCGGTACAGGGAGAGGAAAACTGTTTTTT. It is translated as CATGTGRGKLFF.

This clone came up a few times. This chain links TRBV30 with TRBJ2-6, with no clear D. CDR1 GTSNPN and CDR2 SVGIG come from the germline V gene (reference sequence). CDR3 length equals 15 residues. V lost 0 bases and J 1 base, leaving 7 bases between the germline ends. CDR3 residues: CAWSVGISGANVLTF. The CDR3, as DNA: TGTGCCTGGAGTGTAGGAATTTCTGGGGCCAACGTCCTGACTTTC.

This chain links TRBV7-6 with TRBJ1-6; 8 nucleotides agree with TRBD1. Germline loops: CDR1 SGHVS, CDR2 FNYEAQ. CDR3 size: 16 residues. Trimming cost V 1 base and J 7 bases; bases outside gene matches: 6. In nucleotides, the CDR3 is TGTGCCAGCAGCTTAGAGCAGGGGGCCGTCAATTCACCCCTCCACTTT. This translates into CASSLEQGAVNSPLHF.

DNA of the CDR3: TGTGCCGGCGACTATATGCGGCGCACAGATACGCAGTATTTT. It is translated as CAGDYMRRTDTQYF. V and J are TRBV27 and TRBJ2-3; D is perhaps TRBD2 (5 bases). The ends were cut back, 11 bases at V and 1 base at J, with 16 bases in the middle. CDR1 is MNHEY, CDR2 SMNVEV, per germline (reference sequence). The CDR3 contains 14 residues.

The V call is TRBV7-8, the J call TRBJ2-7, with D unresolved. The V gene lost 1 base and the J gene lost 3 bases, with 13 bases spanning the gap. CDR1 is SGHVS and CDR2 is FQNEAQ in the germline V gene. This CDR3 is built from 15 residues. CDR3 DNA sequence: TGTGCCAGCAGCTTAGGAACTGGGTCCATCTACGAGCAGTACTTC. Protein sequence: CASSLGTGSIYEQYF.

The rearrangement uses TRBV3-1 (or the pseudogene TRBV3-2) and TRBJ2-7; the D is unclear. The CDR3 loop spans 11 amino acids. CDR1 is LGHDT, CDR2 YNNKEL, per germline (reference sequence). Trimming removed 4 bases at V and 4 bases at J, with 5 bases between. The chain's CDR3 is CASSLQYEQYF. CDR3 DNA sequence: TGTGCCAGCAGCCTCCAATACGAGCAGTACTTC.